The source of this T cell receptor (beta chain) is a study of sequential checkpoint blockade in melanoma. In the study overall: Patients were randomized 1:1 to nivolumab-then-ipilimumab or ipilimumab-then-nivolumab first-line.

Data came from immunoSEQ multiplex PCR; TCRdb stores just in-frame clones and leaves some out. The table lists tens of thousands of clones, just under 85% of them singletons, with around 5.4% in the top ten. Indicated treatment: randomized to nivolumab then ipilimumab (arm A) or the reverse (arm B). No patient had prior DNA-damaging chemotherapy. From thawed PBMCs, live CD3+CD8+ cells negative for CD19 and CD56 were sorted. Trimming shortened V by 5 bases and J by 3 bases, and 19 bases separated the two germline ends. The germline gives CDR1 PRHDT, CDR2 FYEKMQ (reference sequence). The CDR3 spans 17 residues.

V is TRBV13 and J is TRBJ2-2; D may be TRBD2 (5 bases). The sample in question was CD8+ T cells sorted from blood (inferred from file names), obtained from a patient given nivolumab and ipilimumab in sequence. This receptor was taken from a human donor with melanoma. The CDR3 region has the DNA TGTGCCAGCAGCCCCGCGTCGGCGGGTTGGGACACCGGGGAGCTGTTTTTT. Translating gives CASSPASAGWDTGELFF.